The rows below give T cell receptor beta chains drawn from one sample of a study of yellow fever vaccine responses in identical twins. TCRdb independently ran MiXCR on the RT-PCR reads; one entry per CDR3 protein. The data contain about 11,000 distinct CDR3 sequences, around 77% of them singletons. Material: T cells from blood (PBMCs), unsorted or a sorted subset (not recorded which), obtained before or after yellow fever vaccination (not recorded which). These receptors originate from a young woman who received the yellow fever vaccine. CDR3s include the opening cysteine and the closing phenylalanine or tryptophan. The D gene is left open where the match is weak. Expanded clones get a size class; other rows say once, few or many, or leave the size out.

d_gene | j_gene | abundance | v_gene | CDR3aa | CDR3nt
. | TRBJ1-1 | . | TRBV10-3 | CAISESKKREAFF | TGTGCCATCAGTGAGTCTAAGAAAAGGGAAGCTTTCTTT
. | TRBJ2-5 | . | TRBV18 | CASSPPVELQETQYF | TGTGCCAGCTCACCACCCGTTGAGCTTCAAGAGACCCAGTACTTC
TRBD2 | TRBJ2-7 | . | TRBV13 | CASRKGLASGYEQYF | TGTGCCAGCAGGAAGGGACTAGCGAGTGGTTACGAGCAGTACTTC
. | TRBJ2-3 | . | TRBV20-1 | CSARDLGDTQYF | TGCAGTGCTAGAGATCTCGGTGATACGCAGTATTTT
. | TRBJ2-3 | . | TRBV9 | CASSEERRTDTQYF | TGTGCCAGCAGCGAGGAGCGGCGCACAGATACGCAGTATTTT
TRBD2 | TRBJ2-7 | . | TRBV11-3 | CASSTTSGERSYEQYF | TGTGCCAGCAGCACCACTAGCGGAGAGAGATCCTACGAGCAGTACTTC
TRBD2 | TRBJ2-1 | . | TRBV11-1 | CASSAGLAGGFYNEQFF | TGTGCCAGCAGCGCTGGACTAGCGGGAGGGTTCTACAATGAGCAGTTCTTC
. | TRBJ1-5 | few | TRBV4-1 | CASSQEGQKNQPQHF | TGCGCCAGCAGCCAAGAAGGACAGAAAAATCAGCCCCAGCATTTT
TRBD2 | TRBJ2-1 | once | TRBV4-2 | CASSPRTSGSYNEQFF | TGTGCCAGCAGCCCGAGGACTAGCGGCTCCTACAATGAGCAGTTCTTC
. | TRBJ2-2 | few | TRBV2 | CASTSGQKVPGELFF | TGTGCCAGCACTAGCGGACAGAAGGTCCCCGGGGAGCTGTTTTTT
TRBD1 | TRBJ2-1 | few | TRBV4-1 | CASRQGEEQFF | TGCGCCAGCCGCCAGGGGGAAGAGCAGTTCTTC
TRBD2 | TRBJ2-1 | few | TRBV11-3 | CASSPGGGSSYNEQFF | TGTGCCAGCAGCCCTGGCGGGGGGTCTTCCTACAATGAGCAGTTCTTC
. | TRBJ2-1 | . | TRBV6-9 | CASSYRVGGHEQFF | TGTGCCAGCAGTTATAGGGTTGGAGGCCATGAGCAGTTCTTC
. | TRBJ1-1 | . | TRBV4-1 | CASSQASGGEAFF | TGCGCCAGCAGCCAAGCGAGCGGGGGTGAAGCTTTCTTT
. | TRBJ1-3 | . | TRBV20-1 | CSARRGSGNTIYF | TGCAGTGCTAGACGGGGATCAGGAAACACCATATATTTT
TRBD2 | TRBJ2-1 | . | TRBV29-1 | CSSKRESYNEQFF | TGCAGCTCGAAGCGGGAGAGCTACAATGAGCAGTTCTTC
. | TRBJ2-7 | once | TRBV20-1 | CSARGLAEGLYEQYF | TGCAGTGCTAGGGGCCTAGCAGAGGGTCTCTACGAGCAGTACTTC
TRBD2 | TRBJ2-2 | . | TRBV2 | CASHPGGSNTGELFF | TGTGCCAGCCACCCTGGCGGGAGTAACACCGGGGAGCTGTTTTTT
. | TRBJ2-1 | . | TRBV18 | CASSPGGAEQFF | TGTGCCAGCTCCCCGGGCGGGGCAGAGCAGTTCTTC
. | TRBJ1-5 | few | TRBV4-1 | CASSRLQGKQPQHF | TGCGCCAGCAGCCGCTTACAGGGTAAACAGCCCCAGCATTTT
. | TRBJ1-4 | . | TRBV7-9 | CASSWFAAEKLFF | TGTGCCAGCAGCTGGTTTGCGGCTGAAAAACTGTTTTTT
. | TRBJ2-1 | . | TRBV2 | CATLYANEQFF | TGTGCCACCCTTTATGCGAATGAGCAGTTCTTC
TRBD2 | TRBJ2-7 | . | TRBV29-1 | CSVQGLAEYEQYF | TGCAGCGTTCAGGGACTAGCGGAGTACGAGCAGTACTTC
TRBD1 | TRBJ1-1 | . | TRBV29-1 | CSVRTGGIMDTEAFF | TGCAGCGTTCGGACAGGGGGAATTATGGACACTGAAGCTTTCTTT
TRBD2 | TRBJ2-1 | . | TRBV29-1 | CSVDPSTSGRNEQFF | TGCAGCGTTGACCCATCGACTAGCGGGAGGAATGAGCAGTTCTTC
TRBD1 | TRBJ1-2 | . | TRBV28 | CARGQVLYTF | TGTGCCAGGGGACAGGTCCTCTACACCTTC
TRBD1 | TRBJ2-3 | . | TRBV5-1 | CASSLQGATQYF | TGCGCCAGCAGTTTACAGGGGGCGACGCAGTATTTT
. | TRBJ2-1 | . | TRBV7-9 | CASSSIIDEQFF | TGTGCCAGCAGCTCCATAATAGATGAGCAGTTCTTC
. | TRBJ2-4 | . | TRBV29-1 | CIRHRAKNIQYF | TGCATAAGACACCGAGCCAAAAACATTCAGTACTTC
. | TRBJ2-3 | . | TRBV2 | CASMGTDTQYF | TGTGCCAGCATGGGGACAGATACGCAGTATTTT
. | TRBJ2-3 | . | TRBV12-3/TRBV12-4 | CASSPPSGRTDTQYF | TGTGCCAGCAGTCCCCCCAGTGGGCGCACAGATACGCAGTATTTT
TRBD1 | TRBJ2-1 | few | TRBV5-5 | CASIQGDGEQFF | TGTGCCAGCATACAGGGGGATGGTGAGCAGTTCTTC
. | TRBJ2-2 | . | TRBV27 | CASSLSTGELFF | TGTGCCAGCAGTTTGAGCACCGGGGAGCTGTTTTTT
. | TRBJ2-3 | . | TRBV7-1 | CASSSSSGGRVTQYF | TGTGCCAGCAGCTCCTCCAGTGGGGGGCGGGTTACGCAGTATTTT
TRBD1 | TRBJ2-1 | once | TRBV3-1 | CASSQGQGAKDEQFF | TGTGCCAGCAGCCAAGGACAGGGGGCGAAGGATGAGCAGTTCTTC
. | TRBJ1-2 | . | TRBV18 | CASTELDYGYTF | TGTGCCAGCACCGAGCTAGACTATGGCTACACCTTC
. | TRBJ1-1 | medium-sized | TRBV20-1 | CSASRKDTEAFF | TGCAGTGCTAGCAGAAAGGACACTGAAGCTTTCTTT
TRBD2 | TRBJ2-7 | . | TRBV5-5 | CASSFGTSWSAEQYF | TGTGCCAGCAGCTTTGGGACTAGCTGGTCCGCCGAGCAGTACTTC
. | TRBJ2-5 | . | TRBV12-3/TRBV12-4 | CASTLTGAQETQYF | TGTGCCAGCACCCTAACCGGGGCACAAGAGACCCAGTACTTC
TRBD1 | TRBJ1-2 | . | TRBV4-1 | CASSQDSTGTGGADGYTF | TGCGCCAGCAGCCAAGATTCAACCGGGACAGGGGGCGCCGATGGCTACACCTTC
. | TRBJ1-5 | . | TRBV11-1 | CASSYGSSNQPQHF | TGTGCCAGCAGTTACGGATCCAGCAATCAGCCCCAGCATTTT
. | TRBJ1-1 | . | TRBV11-3 | CASSFPPGATEAFF | TGTGCCAGCAGCTTCCCTCCGGGGGCCACTGAAGCTTTCTTT
. | TRBJ1-1 | . | TRBV9 | CASSSRPGGTEAFF | TGTGCCAGCAGCTCCCGACCCGGTGGGACTGAAGCTTTCTTT